This T cell receptor (beta chain) came from a study of cytomegalovirus exposure and HLA in healthy donors (TCRdb year 2017). Regarding the research as a whole: According to an earlier analysis of 587 of the donors, 150 million to 200 million T cells yielded roughly 110 million unique TCR beta sequences and 250 to 350 Gb of sequence data. About 320 gigabases of sequencing data and approximately 85 million unique TCR sequences were included in an early release covering 550 to 800 HLA-typed donors. Of the roughly 400 genotyped donors, about 84% fell in the genetic ancestry cluster associated with self-reported Caucasian donors. The aim of the study was to test whether cataloging public T cell receptors could identify signatures of past pathogen exposure. The study profiled the T cell repertoires of about 640 subjects by immunosequencing and related them to cytomegalovirus serostatus. In addition to the first cohort of approximately 650 subjects, a separate validation cohort of 130 or so different subjects was used. The study combined high-throughput TCR immunosequencing, statistical association of individual TCRs with disease status, and machine learning to predict cytomegalovirus infection status. A later analysis re-analyzed previously published TCR beta repertoires from 500 to 700 donors and added high-resolution HLA genotyping to study TCR occurrence patterns. The later analysis used no new phenotypic data to find candidate immune exposures, relying instead on TCR beta sequences and their occurrence across donors. An earlier analysis of some 600 of the donors applied high-throughput TCR beta sequencing to assess whether each TCR beta V gene segment acted as functional or pseudogenic. Donor age, sex, ethnicity and CMV serostatus were compiled alongside the repertoire data. Genome-wide SNP genotypes for about 60% of the roughly 700 donors were used in a later genetic analysis, which treated that subset as a discovery cohort. All discovery cohort repertoires had been generated using a single sequencing platform. Both class I and class II loci were covered by HLA typing, at four-digit resolution. Typing coverage differed by locus: A, B, C, DRB1 and DQB1 were typed in about 620-630 donors, DQA1 in about 510, DPA1 in over 600, and DPB1 in roughly 450. Roughly 5 DR-DQ haplotypes were handled as single units for association and clustering, since linkage in the cohort was strong. Among around 400 genotyped donors of the cohort, an average of roughly 230,000 unique TCR beta nucleotide sequences was sequenced per donor, of which 15% to 20% were non-productive. The full study reports these points: A further reported finding was that TCR beta sequences accurately predicted the HLA-A and HLA-B alleles for most subjects in the first cohort. Most CMV-associated TCR beta chains appeared to be HLA-restricted in a later analysis, and the HLA associations seemed to be driven largely by CMV exposure. Because some donors lacked HLA typing at each locus, the association tests relied only on the typed subset. A cluster of highly shared sequence variants was judged likely to represent a technical artifact of the sequencing pipeline. Roughly uniform sequencing depth across donors was assumed in presence/absence analyses, although this assumption may not hold. In a later analysis, HLA-associated TCR beta chains were found to be more clonally expanded and to have lower generation probabilities than equally common non-associated chains. When HLA alleles, especially DR and DQ, strongly co-occurred, TCR associations were difficult to assign to individual alleles. In the study, 150 to 200 TCR beta chains were listed as associated with cytomegalovirus. In an earlier analysis of approximately 590 of the donors, most TCR beta V segments appeared in productive rearrangements about 87% or about 30% of the time, broadly matching IMGT annotations. In a later genetic analysis, fewer N-insertions in productive TCRs were reported among donors in an Asian-associated ancestry cluster than the roughly 670-donor mean. In both the original and validation cohorts, the classifier was reported to diagnose cytomegalovirus status with high specificity and sensitivity. Because the 87-base-pair reads could not distinguish some IMGT-functional V segments, including TRBV6-2 and TRBV6-3, those segments were excluded. In vitro tests confirmed that a few of the cytomegalovirus-associated TCR beta chains recognize cytomegalovirus antigens. The authors suggested that the approach could potentially be extended to other disease states and immunological phenotypes. In a later analysis, TCR association rates were found to vary across HLA loci, with the most associated TCRs seen for DRB1 alleles and the fewest for HLA-C alleles. Only TCR beta chains were sequenced in this cohort, and the absence of alpha or paired-chain data limited detectable features. A later genetic analysis associated a missense DCLRE1C variant with V-gene and J-gene trimming of TCR beta chains, and an independent cohort replicated the association. Immune exposure information for the cohort was limited to CMV serostatus. The earlier analysis of 450 to 700 of the donors excluded seventeen rarely observed V segments, including chromosome 9 orphons, because counts were too low. Across donors, most TCR sequences were observed very rarely, whereas some public TCRs were present in many individuals. Linkage disequilibrium might explain the correlated functional status among segregating V segments, but an unknown experimental factor could not be ruled out. According to a later analysis, parvovirus B19, influenza, CMV and Epstein-Barr virus appeared linked to several top co-occurrence clusters. Specific HLA alleles were associated with 15,000 to 20,000 TCR beta sequences at a false discovery rate of 0.05 in a later analysis.

The cohort was made up of approximately 670 healthy bone marrow donors. All cohort members were sampled while nominally healthy, although unrecorded immune exposures were likely present. The donor was CMV seronegative and belonged to the group of roughly 330 seronegative cohort members. A peripheral blood sample was provided by each donor, and peripheral blood mononuclear cells were used for TCR beta sequencing. The Qiagen DNeasy Blood Extraction Kit was used to extract genomic DNA from the blood cell samples. As to this clone: This receptor's antigen is unknown.

CDR1 and CDR2, looked up from the germline V gene, are SGHDT and YYEEEE. From the cysteine up to the phenylalanine, the CDR3 has a length of 14 residues. This entry keeps only the CDR3 DNA: 42 bases, framed from base 1. Germline trimming: 6 bases from V, 6 bases from J; junction bases outside gene matches: 7. The library was prepared using the immunoSEQ multiplex PCR assay. The multiplex PCR relied on a mix of 60 forward primers for TCR Vbeta segments and 13 reverse primers for TCR Jbeta segments. The CDR3 region of rearranged TCR beta genes was amplified from genomic DNA by a multiplex PCR assay. The Illumina HiSeq System was used to sequence the amplified TCR beta libraries as 87-base-pair reads. The original methods were these. A later analysis counted about 80 million unique TCR beta chains across the approximately 700 repertoires, and 10 million to 12 million of these chains were shared by at least two donors. A nearest-neighbor algorithm error-corrected the raw reads and collapsed the reads into unique sequences, merging closely related sequences to remove PCR and sequencing errors. CDR3 sequences were aligned to IMGT reference sequences to assign V, D and J gene segments. For a sequence to be retained, a match of at least six nucleotides was required to both a V gene segment and a J gene segment. A rearrangement counted as productive if the CDR3 had no stop codons and remained in frame with V and J, and every other rearrangement counted as non-productive. Following IMGT convention, CDR3 was defined as the stretch from the second conserved V-encoded cysteine up to the conserved J-encoded phenylalanine. The earlier analysis of 500 to 600 of the donors excluded sequences that lacked an unambiguous match to a single V gene segment. An earlier analysis of a few hundred of the donors classified V segments as functional when productive rearrangements were above 56.7% and as segregating when the standard deviation between donors was above 5%. A statistical classification framework was built for diagnosing cytomegalovirus status from the catalog of TCR beta chain sequences. A later analysis assigned V and J genes by comparing TCR nucleotide sequences with IMGT/GENE-DB human TR gene sequences. In a later analysis, CDR3 sequences and most-parsimonious VDJ recombination scenarios were assigned using the TCRdist pipeline. A later analysis defined each TCR beta chain by its CDR3 amino acid sequence plus V-gene family, and excluded reads lacking a unique V-gene family. As a way to deal with suspected cross-contamination and a sequencing artifact, a later analysis dropped 450 to 600 nucleotide sequences that were highly shared and had low generation probability. For each public chain, a later analysis derived a clonal expansion index from normalized ranks of inferred template counts within each repertoire. In a later analysis, generation probabilities were computed with a VDJ recombination model fitted to out-of-frame rearrangements, and the resulting probabilities were checked against IGoR. In a later analysis, TCR-TCR, TCR-HLA and TCR-CMV co-occurrence was scored with hypergeometric tests, and a repertoire-size bias correction was applied to TCR pairs. False discovery rates were estimated in a later analysis by permuting HLA or CMV assignments 20 times. In a later analysis, co-occurring TCRs were grouped using DBSCAN, and TCRdist sequence similarity was added for clustering within HLA-allele-positive subsets. For co-occurrence clustering, repertoires with fewer than 30,000 or more than 120,000 public chains were excluded, along with five repertoires with anomalous nucleotide sharing. TCRdb re-hosts the immuneACCESS table, in-frame sequences only. Its copies lack some clones; in the studies checked, an unresolved V gene accounts for under half of them, and the cause for the rest is not known. V and J calls and clone size are as listed in that table; D and trimming were resolved from the DNA. The sample table holds 77,000 or so clones. The ten largest clones capture about 4.2% of the sample.

Here the chain combines TRBV5-6 and TRBJ2-4, and 9 junction bases match TRBD1. The receptor was derived from a man aged 30-40 years in good health and CMV-seronegative. The sample consisted of PBMCs. The CDR3 in this case is CASNPTGGGNIQYF. The DNA sequence is as follows: TGTGCCAGCAATCCTACAGGGGGCGGAAACATTCAGTACTTC.